The sequence of this TCR beta chain was determined in a study of T cells in Graves' hyperthyroidism and ophthalmopathy. Study conclusions and caveats: Expanded thyroid clonotypes (above 0.001) were mostly also found in blood.

Recently diagnosed hyperthyroidism of less than 2 months' duration affected patients aged 18 to 65. TCR beta CDR3 regions were amplified from RNA transcripts. Initially, a first-round RT-PCR of the TCR CDR3 employed the HTBI primer set. One entry per CDR3 protein, called by TCRdb with MiXCR from the multiplex PCR reads. The sample yields about 290,000 distinct CDR3 sequences, 13% seen once. The CDR3 loop spans 16 amino acids. Trimming stripped 0 bases from V and 6 bases from J, with 18 bases between. From germline, CDR1 is SGDLS and CDR2 YYNGEE. At least ten counts were recorded for this clonotype. As yet, its antigen is unknown.

This rearrangement joins TRBV9 to TRBJ1-2, with D possibly being TRBD1 (5 bases). This sequence originates from a woman aged 30 to 39 with Graves' hyperthyroidism that later progressed to Graves' ophthalmopathy. The material sequenced was blood. The CDR3 spells CASSVGALGRVDGYTF. The CDR3 nucleotides read TGTGCCAGCAGCGTAGGGGCCTTGGGGCGAGTCGATGGCTACACCTTC.